This is a list of T cell receptor beta chains from one sample in a study of shared clonotypes between healthy human individuals. Profiled with immunoSEQ multiplex PCR; TCRdb holds only in-frame clones, not every one. The sample lists roughly 1,000,000 clones; about four fifths were seen once. The sample was memory CD4+ T cells from PBMCs. These receptors all stem from a man between 18 and 29 years old in good health. Some clones in this sample may be carry-over from other donors' samples. Each CDR3 is given with its conserved first and last residue. Fields, in order: D gene, J gene, V gene, clone size, CDR3 DNA, CDR3 protein. A D gene is named only where the DNA matches it firmly. Not all rows give a size; the values are once, few, many and, for expanded clones, a class.

d_call: TRBD1
j_call: TRBJ1-2
v_call: TRBV27
clone_size: -
cdr3_nt: TGTGCCAGCAGTTTATCGACAGGGGGCTCCTATGGCTACACCTTC
cdr3_aa: CASSLSTGGSYGYTF

d_call: TRBD1
j_call: TRBJ2-5
v_call: TRBV5-4
clone_size: -
cdr3_nt: TGTGCCAGCAGCCCATTCCGGGACAGGGTGACCCAGTACTTC
cdr3_aa: CASSPFRDRVTQYF

d_call: TRBD1
j_call: TRBJ2-2
v_call: TRBV7-9
clone_size: -
cdr3_nt: TGTGCCAGCAGCTTGACAGGGTCGGCCGGGGAGCTGTTTTTT
cdr3_aa: CASSLTGSAGELFF

d_call: -
j_call: TRBJ2-3
v_call: TRBV28
clone_size: -
cdr3_nt: TGTGCCAGCAGTCCAGGGGTGCGAGGAGCAGATACGCAGTATTTT
cdr3_aa: CASSPGVRGADTQYF

d_call: -
j_call: TRBJ2-2
v_call: TRBV10-3
clone_size: -
cdr3_nt: TGTGCCATCAGTGGGTTAGCGGCGAACACCGGGGAGCTGTTTTTT
cdr3_aa: CAISGLAANTGELFF

d_call: -
j_call: TRBJ2-5
v_call: TRBV9
clone_size: -
cdr3_nt: TGTGCCAGCAGCGTAGGACAGAACCAAGAGACCCAGTACTTC
cdr3_aa: CASSVGQNQETQYF

d_call: -
j_call: TRBJ2-5
v_call: TRBV7-9
clone_size: -
cdr3_nt: TGTGCCAGCAGCTTAGCTCAAGAGACCCAGTACTTC
cdr3_aa: CASSLAQETQYF

d_call: -
j_call: TRBJ2-6
v_call: TRBV6-1
clone_size: -
cdr3_nt: TGTGCCAGCAGTACTAGTTCTGGGGCCAACGTCCTGACTTTC
cdr3_aa: CASSTSSGANVLTF

d_call: -
j_call: TRBJ1-2
v_call: TRBV5-5
clone_size: -
cdr3_nt: TGTGCCAGCAGCTTATTCATCCCACAAGCCACTAACTATGGCTACACCTTC
cdr3_aa: CASSLFIPQATNYGYTF

d_call: -
j_call: TRBJ2-1
v_call: TRBV7-9
clone_size: -
cdr3_nt: TGTGCCAGCAGCTTAGGGGGGCGGGAGCGGACCTACAATGAGCAGTTCTTC
cdr3_aa: CASSLGGRERTYNEQFF

d_call: -
j_call: TRBJ2-3
v_call: TRBV7-9
clone_size: -
cdr3_nt: TGTGCCAGCAGCTTCTCGGCGAATACGCAGTATTTT
cdr3_aa: CASSFSANTQYF

d_call: -
j_call: TRBJ1-4
v_call: TRBV2
clone_size: -
cdr3_nt: TGTGCCAGCGGGAGACAGGTTAATAATGAAAAACTGTTTTTT
cdr3_aa: CASGRQVNNEKLFF

d_call: TRBD2
j_call: TRBJ2-5
v_call: TRBV7-6
clone_size: -
cdr3_nt: TGTGCCAGCAGCTTAGAGAGGAGTAGCGGGAGTCAAGAGACCCAGTACTTC
cdr3_aa: CASSLERSSGSQETQYF

d_call: -
j_call: TRBJ2-5
v_call: TRBV5-1
clone_size: -
cdr3_nt: TGCGCCAGCTCCCTTGTAGGGGCGGAGACCCAGTACTTC
cdr3_aa: CASSLVGAETQYF

d_call: -
j_call: TRBJ2-5
v_call: TRBV10-2
clone_size: -
cdr3_nt: TGCGCCAGCACGGGGGCGATCCAAGAGACCCAGTACTTC
cdr3_aa: CASTGAIQETQYF

d_call: TRBD2
j_call: TRBJ2-5
v_call: TRBV5-1
clone_size: few
cdr3_nt: TGCGCCAGCAGCTTGTCCCTTAGTACGGGAGGGCGAAAGACCCAGTACTTC
cdr3_aa: CASSLSLSTGGRKTQYF

d_call: TRBD2
j_call: TRBJ2-7
v_call: TRBV19
clone_size: -
cdr3_nt: TGTGCCAGTAGGCTAGCGGGAGGGCCGGTCTACGAGCAGTACTTC
cdr3_aa: CASRLAGGPVYEQYF

d_call: -
j_call: TRBJ2-2
v_call: TRBV2
clone_size: -
cdr3_nt: TGTGCCAGCAGTGGGTCGGGGGACAAGAACACCGGGGAGCTGTTTTTT
cdr3_aa: CASSGSGDKNTGELFF

d_call: -
j_call: TRBJ1-5
v_call: TRBV30
clone_size: -
cdr3_nt: TGTGCCTGGAGTCGAGAAGGCTATAGCAATCAGCCCCAGCATTTT
cdr3_aa: CAWSREGYSNQPQHF

d_call: TRBD1
j_call: TRBJ2-7
v_call: TRBV28
clone_size: -
cdr3_nt: TGTGCCAGCAGCCGAGGGGGCAGGGGGCGCCCCGAGCAGTACTTC
cdr3_aa: CASSRGGRGRPEQYF

d_call: -
j_call: TRBJ1-4
v_call: TRBV9
clone_size: -
cdr3_nt: TGTGCCAGCAGCGCAACAGGGACGTCAACTAATGAAAAACTGTTTTTT
cdr3_aa: CASSATGTSTNEKLFF

d_call: -
j_call: TRBJ1-2
v_call: TRBV6-5
clone_size: -
cdr3_nt: TGTGCCACCTCTGGTCGGACAGTTAACTATGGCTACACCTTC
cdr3_aa: CATSGRTVNYGYTF

d_call: TRBD1
j_call: TRBJ2-7
v_call: TRBV7-7
clone_size: -
cdr3_nt: TGTGCCAGCAGCCCCGGGACAGGGGCCGAGCAGTACTTC
cdr3_aa: CASSPGTGAEQYF

d_call: -
j_call: TRBJ2-3
v_call: TRBV4-1
clone_size: once
cdr3_nt: TGCGCCAGCAGCGTTGAGGGGGTCGTAACAGATACGCAGTATTTT
cdr3_aa: CASSVEGVVTDTQYF

d_call: -
j_call: TRBJ1-1
v_call: TRBV5-1
clone_size: -
cdr3_nt: TGCGCCAGCAGCTTGGAAGGGGGCACTGAAGCTTTCTTT
cdr3_aa: CASSLEGGTEAFF

d_call: TRBD1
j_call: TRBJ1-5
v_call: TRBV7-9
clone_size: -
cdr3_nt: TGTGCCAGCAGCCCCGGTTGGACAGGATATCAGCCCCAGCATTTT
cdr3_aa: CASSPGWTGYQPQHF

d_call: -
j_call: TRBJ1-1
v_call: TRBV14
clone_size: -
cdr3_nt: TGTGCCAGCAGCCAATTACAACCCAACACTGAAGCTTTCTTT
cdr3_aa: CASSQLQPNTEAFF

d_call: TRBD1
j_call: TRBJ2-7
v_call: TRBV5-4
clone_size: -
cdr3_nt: TGTGCCAGCAGCCTTCCCGGGACAGGGACTTCGGAGCAGTACTTC
cdr3_aa: CASSLPGTGTSEQYF

d_call: -
j_call: TRBJ1-1
v_call: TRBV29-1
clone_size: -
cdr3_nt: TGCAGCGCGTCAAAGACCGTGGTGGACACTGAAGCTTTCTTT
cdr3_aa: CSASKTVVDTEAFF

d_call: TRBD1
j_call: TRBJ1-2
v_call: TRBV27
clone_size: -
cdr3_nt: TGTGCCAGCAGCAGACAGGGGGCCTATGGCTACACCTTC
cdr3_aa: CASSRQGAYGYTF

d_call: -
j_call: TRBJ2-5
v_call: TRBV7-2
clone_size: -
cdr3_nt: TGTGCCAGCAGCTTAGCGGGCAACGACGTTTACTTC
cdr3_aa: CASSLAGNDVYF

d_call: -
j_call: TRBJ2-3
v_call: TRBV7-3
clone_size: -
cdr3_nt: TGTGCCAGCAGCTTAGCGGAGGCTAGCACAGATACGCAGTATTTT
cdr3_aa: CASSLAEASTDTQYF

d_call: TRBD1
j_call: TRBJ1-3
v_call: TRBV10-3
clone_size: -
cdr3_nt: TGTGCCATCAGAGGACCGGGACAGGGGGCACTTAGCTCTGGAAACACCATATATTTT
cdr3_aa: CAIRGPGQGALSSGNTIYF

d_call: TRBD1
j_call: TRBJ1-2
v_call: TRBV19
clone_size: -
cdr3_nt: TGTGCCAGTAGTACGGGGACAGGTGGGCGCGGCTACACCTTC
cdr3_aa: CASSTGTGGRGYTF

d_call: -
j_call: TRBJ2-2
v_call: TRBV7-9
clone_size: -
cdr3_nt: TGTGCCAGCAGCCCCGGGACCTTAGGCGGGGAGCTGTTTTTT
cdr3_aa: CASSPGTLGGELFF

d_call: -
j_call: TRBJ2-7
v_call: TRBV4-2
clone_size: few
cdr3_nt: TGTGCCAGCAGCCAGCAGACTAGTTTCAGCAACGAGCAGTACTTC
cdr3_aa: CASSQQTSFSNEQYF

d_call: -
j_call: TRBJ1-1
v_call: TRBV29-1
clone_size: -
cdr3_nt: -
cdr3_aa: CSVASGASNTKAFF

d_call: -
j_call: TRBJ2-3
v_call: TRBV6-7
clone_size: -
cdr3_nt: TGTGCCAGCAGTTCCCAAATCACAGATACGCAGTATTTT
cdr3_aa: CASSSQITDTQYF

d_call: -
j_call: TRBJ1-1
v_call: TRBV5-1
clone_size: -
cdr3_nt: TGCGCCAGCAGCTTGCAGGGGACTGAAGCTTTCTTT
cdr3_aa: CASSLQGTEAFF

d_call: -
j_call: TRBJ2-7
v_call: TRBV19
clone_size: -
cdr3_nt: TGTGCCAGTAGCGGGCGGACCAAAAACTACTACGAGCAGTACTTC
cdr3_aa: CASSGRTKNYYEQYF

d_call: -
j_call: TRBJ2-5
v_call: TRBV7-2
clone_size: -
cdr3_nt: TGTGCCAGCAGCCCAAGGGCTAGAGTACAAGAGACCCAGTACTTC
cdr3_aa: CASSPRARVQETQYF

d_call: TRBD2
j_call: TRBJ2-1
v_call: TRBV10-3
clone_size: -
cdr3_nt: TGTGCCATCAGTGAGTCCCCTAGCGGCTACAATGAGCAGTTCTTC
cdr3_aa: CAISESPSGYNEQFF